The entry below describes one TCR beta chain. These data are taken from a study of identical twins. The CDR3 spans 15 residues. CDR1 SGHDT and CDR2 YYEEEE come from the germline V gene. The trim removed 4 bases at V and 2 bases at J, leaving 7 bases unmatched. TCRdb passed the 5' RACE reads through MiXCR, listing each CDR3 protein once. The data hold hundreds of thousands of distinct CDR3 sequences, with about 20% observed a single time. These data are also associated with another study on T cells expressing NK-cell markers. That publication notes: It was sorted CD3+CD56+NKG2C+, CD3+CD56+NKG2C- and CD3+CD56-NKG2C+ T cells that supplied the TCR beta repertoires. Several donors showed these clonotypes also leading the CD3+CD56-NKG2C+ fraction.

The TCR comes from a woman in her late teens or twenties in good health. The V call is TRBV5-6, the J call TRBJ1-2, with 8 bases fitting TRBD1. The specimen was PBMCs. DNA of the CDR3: TGTGCCAGCAGCCGGAGTAGGACAGGGAACTATGGCTACACCTTC. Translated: CASSRSRTGNYGYTF. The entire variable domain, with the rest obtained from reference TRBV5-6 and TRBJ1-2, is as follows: DAGVTQSPTHLIKTRGQQVTLRCSPKSGHDTVSWYQQALGQGPQFIFQYYEEEERQRGNFPDRFSGHQFPNYSSELNVNALLLGDSALYLCASSRSRTGNYGYTFGSGTRLTVV.